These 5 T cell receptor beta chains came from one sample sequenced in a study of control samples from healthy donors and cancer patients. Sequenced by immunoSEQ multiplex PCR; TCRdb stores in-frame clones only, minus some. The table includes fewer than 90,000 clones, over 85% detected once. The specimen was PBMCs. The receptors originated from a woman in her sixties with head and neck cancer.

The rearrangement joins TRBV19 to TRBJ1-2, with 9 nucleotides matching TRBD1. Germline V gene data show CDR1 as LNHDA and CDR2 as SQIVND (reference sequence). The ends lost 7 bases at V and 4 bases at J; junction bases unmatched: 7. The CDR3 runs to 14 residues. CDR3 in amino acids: CASTPGQGSYGYTF. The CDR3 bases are TGTGCCAGTACCCCGGGACAGGGTTCCTATGGCTACACCTTC.

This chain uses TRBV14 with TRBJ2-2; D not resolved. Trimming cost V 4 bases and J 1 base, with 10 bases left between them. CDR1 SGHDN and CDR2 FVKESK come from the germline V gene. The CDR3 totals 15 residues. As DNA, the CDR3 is TGTGCCAGCAGCCGCTGGGGTCAGAACACCGGGGAGCTGTTTTTT. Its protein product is CASSRWGQNTGELFF.

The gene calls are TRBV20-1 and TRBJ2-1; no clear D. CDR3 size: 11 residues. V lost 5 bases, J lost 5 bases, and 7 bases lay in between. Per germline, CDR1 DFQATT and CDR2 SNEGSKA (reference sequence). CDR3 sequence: CSAFRNNEQFF. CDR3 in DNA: TGCAGTGCTTTTAGAAACAATGAGCAGTTCTTC.

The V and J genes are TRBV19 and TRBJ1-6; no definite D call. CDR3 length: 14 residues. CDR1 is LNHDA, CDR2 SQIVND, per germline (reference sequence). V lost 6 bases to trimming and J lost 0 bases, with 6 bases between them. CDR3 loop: CASRGSSYNSPLHF. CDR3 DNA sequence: TGTGCCAGTAGGGGCAGCTCCTATAATTCACCCCTCCACTTT.

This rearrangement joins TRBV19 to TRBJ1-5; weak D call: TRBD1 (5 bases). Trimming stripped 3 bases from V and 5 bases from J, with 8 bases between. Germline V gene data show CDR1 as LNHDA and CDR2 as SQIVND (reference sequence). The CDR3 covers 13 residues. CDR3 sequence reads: CASSMGLHQPQHF. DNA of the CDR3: TGTGCCAGTAGTATGGGACTTCATCAGCCCCAGCATTTT. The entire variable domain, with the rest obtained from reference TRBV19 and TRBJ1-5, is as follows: DGGITQSPKYLFRKEGQNVTLSCEQNLNHDAMYWYRQDPGQGLRLIYYSQIVNDFQKGDIAEGYSVSREKKESFPLTVTSAQKNPTAFYLCASSMGLHQPQHFGDGTRLSIL.